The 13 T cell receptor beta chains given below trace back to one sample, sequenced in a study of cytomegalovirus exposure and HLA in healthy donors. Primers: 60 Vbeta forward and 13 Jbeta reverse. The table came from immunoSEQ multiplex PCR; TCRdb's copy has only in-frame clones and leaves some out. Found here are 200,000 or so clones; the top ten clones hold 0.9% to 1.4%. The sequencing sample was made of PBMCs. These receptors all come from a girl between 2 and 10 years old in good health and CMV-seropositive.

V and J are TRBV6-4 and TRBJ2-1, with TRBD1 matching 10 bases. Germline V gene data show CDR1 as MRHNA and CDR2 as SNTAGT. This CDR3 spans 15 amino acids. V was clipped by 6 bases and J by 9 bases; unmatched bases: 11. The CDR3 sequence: CASSAGTGANSEQFF. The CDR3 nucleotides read TGTGCCAGCAGCGCCGGGACAGGGGCGAATTCTGAGCAGTTCTTC.

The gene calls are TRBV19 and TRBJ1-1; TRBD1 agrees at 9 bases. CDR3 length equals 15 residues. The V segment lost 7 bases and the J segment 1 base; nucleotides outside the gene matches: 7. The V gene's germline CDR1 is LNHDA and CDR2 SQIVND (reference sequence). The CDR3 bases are TGTGCCAGTAAAGAATTACAGGGGGCGAACACTGAAGCTTTCTTT. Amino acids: CASKELQGANTEAFF.

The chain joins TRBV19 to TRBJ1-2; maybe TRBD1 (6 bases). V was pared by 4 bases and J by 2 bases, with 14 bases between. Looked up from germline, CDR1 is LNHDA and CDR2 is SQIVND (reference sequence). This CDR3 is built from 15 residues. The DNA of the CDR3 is TGTGCCAGTAGTACCGGGGGGCCAACGAACTATGGCTACACCTTC. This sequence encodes CASSTGGPTNYGYTF. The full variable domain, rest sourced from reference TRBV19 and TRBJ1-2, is DGGITQSPKYLFRKEGQNVTLSCEQNLNHDAMYWYRQDPGQGLRLIYYSQIVNDFQKGDIAEGYSVSREKKESFPLTVTSAQKNPTAFYLCASSTGGPTNYGYTFGSGTRLTVV.

This chain's CDR3 is CASSPNQGTEAFF. The CDR3 nucleotides are TGTGCCAGCAGCCCGAACCAGGGCACTGAAGCTTTCTTT. The chain combines TRBV7-6 with TRBJ1-1; D may be TRBD1 (5 bases). Germline CDR1 is SGHVS and CDR2 is FNYEAQ. The CDR3 is made up of 13 amino acids. Trimming removed 5 bases from V and 4 bases from J, with 11 bases in between. The full variable domain, in which reference TRBV7-6 and TRBJ1-1 provide the parts outside the CDR3, is GAGVSQSPRYKVTKRGQDVALRCDPISGHVSLYWYRQALGQGPEFLTYFNYEAQQDKSGLPNDRFSAERPEGSISTLTIQRTEQRDSAMYRCASSPNQGTEAFFGQGTRLTVV.

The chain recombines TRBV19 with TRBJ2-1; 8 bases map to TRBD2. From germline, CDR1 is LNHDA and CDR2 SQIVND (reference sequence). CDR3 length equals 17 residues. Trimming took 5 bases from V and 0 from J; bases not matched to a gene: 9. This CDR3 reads CASSPIGRVSSYNEQFF. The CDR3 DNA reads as TGTGCCAGTAGTCCAATCGGGAGGGTTTCCTCCTACAATGAGCAGTTCTTC. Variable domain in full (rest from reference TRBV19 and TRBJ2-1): DGGITQSPKYLFRKEGQNVTLSCEQNLNHDAMYWYRQDPGQGLRLIYYSQIVNDFQKGDIAEGYSVSREKKESFPLTVTSAQKNPTAFYLCASSPIGRVSSYNEQFFGPGTRLTVL.

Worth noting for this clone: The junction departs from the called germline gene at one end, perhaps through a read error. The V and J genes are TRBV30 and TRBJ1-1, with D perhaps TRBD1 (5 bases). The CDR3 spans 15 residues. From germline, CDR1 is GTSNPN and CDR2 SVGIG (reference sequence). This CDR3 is CACLLIQAMNTETFF. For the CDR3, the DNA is TGTGCCTGCTTACTTATACAGGCAATGAACACTGAAACTTTCTTT.

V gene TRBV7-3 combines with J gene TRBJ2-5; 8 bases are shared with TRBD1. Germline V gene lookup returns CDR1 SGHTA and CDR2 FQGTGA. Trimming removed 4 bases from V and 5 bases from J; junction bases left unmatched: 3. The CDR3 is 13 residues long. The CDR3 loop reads CASSSYRGETQYF. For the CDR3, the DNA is TGTGCCAGCAGCTCCTACAGGGGGGAGACCCAGTACTTC. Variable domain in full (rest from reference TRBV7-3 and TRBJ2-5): GAGVSQTPSNKVTEKGKYVELRCDPISGHTALYWYRQSLGQGPEFLIYFQGTGAADDSGLPNDRFFAVRPEGSVSTLKIQRTERGDSAVYLCASSSYRGETQYFGPGTRLLVL.

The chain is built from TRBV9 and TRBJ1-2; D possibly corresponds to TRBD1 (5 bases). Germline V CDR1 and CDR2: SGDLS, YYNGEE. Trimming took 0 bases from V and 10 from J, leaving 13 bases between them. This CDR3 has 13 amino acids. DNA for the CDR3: TGTGCCAGCAGCGTAGGGGGGGAGGATGACTACACCTTC. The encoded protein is CASSVGGEDDYTF. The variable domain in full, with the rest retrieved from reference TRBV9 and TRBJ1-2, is DSGVTQTPKHLITATGQRVTLRCSPRSGDLSVYWYQQSLDQGLQFLIQYYNGEERAKGNILERFSAQQFPDLHSELNLSSLELGDSALYFCASSVGGEDDYTFGSGTRLTVV.

Written as DNA, the CDR3 is TGTGCCAGCAGTAGCCTCTTTCAGGGAGGGGAGCAGTTCTTC. It translates to CASSSLFQGGEQFF. The chain joins TRBV6-6 to TRBJ2-1; 7 bases map to TRBD2. This CDR3 has 14 amino acids. Germline V gene data show CDR1 as MNHNY and CDR2 as SVGAGI (reference sequence). Trimming cost V 5 bases and J 10 bases; bases outside gene matches: 11.

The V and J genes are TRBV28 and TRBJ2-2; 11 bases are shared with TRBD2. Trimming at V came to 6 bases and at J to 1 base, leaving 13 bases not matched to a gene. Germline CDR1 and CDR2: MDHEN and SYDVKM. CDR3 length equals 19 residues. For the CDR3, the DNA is TGTGCCAGCAGCTTTCCACTAGCGGGAGTTTTAGTGAACACCGGGGAGCTGTTTTTT. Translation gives CASSFPLAGVLVNTGELFF.

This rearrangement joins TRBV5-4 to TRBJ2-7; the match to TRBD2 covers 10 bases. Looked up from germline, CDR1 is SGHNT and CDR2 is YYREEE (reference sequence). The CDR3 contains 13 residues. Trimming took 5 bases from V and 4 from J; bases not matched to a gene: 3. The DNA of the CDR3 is TGTGCCAGCAGGCCTAGCGGGGGTTACGAGCAGTACTTC. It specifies CASRPSGGYEQYF.

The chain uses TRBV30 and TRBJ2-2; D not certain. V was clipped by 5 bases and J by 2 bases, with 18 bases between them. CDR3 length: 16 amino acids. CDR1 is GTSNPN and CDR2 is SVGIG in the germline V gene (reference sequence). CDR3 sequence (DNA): TGTGCCTGGGCCCCTTGGCGGAGTTCCAACACCGGGGAGCTGTTTTTT. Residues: CAWAPWRSSNTGELFF.

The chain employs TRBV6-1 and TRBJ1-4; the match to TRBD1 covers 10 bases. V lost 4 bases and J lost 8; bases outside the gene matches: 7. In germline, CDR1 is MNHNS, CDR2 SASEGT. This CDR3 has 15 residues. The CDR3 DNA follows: TGTGCCAGCAGTGCCCCCGGGACAGGGGAAGAAAAACTGTTTTTT. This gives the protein CASSAPGTGEEKLFF.